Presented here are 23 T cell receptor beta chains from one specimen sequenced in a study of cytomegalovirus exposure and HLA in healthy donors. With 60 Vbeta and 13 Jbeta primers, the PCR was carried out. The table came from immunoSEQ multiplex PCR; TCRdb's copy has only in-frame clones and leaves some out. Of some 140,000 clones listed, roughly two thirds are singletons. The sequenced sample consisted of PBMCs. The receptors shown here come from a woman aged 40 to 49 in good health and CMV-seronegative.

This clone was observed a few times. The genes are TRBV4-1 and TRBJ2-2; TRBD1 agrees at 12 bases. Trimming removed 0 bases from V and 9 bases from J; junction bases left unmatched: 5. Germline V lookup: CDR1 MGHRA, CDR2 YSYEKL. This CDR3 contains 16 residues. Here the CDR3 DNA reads TGCGCCAGCAGCCAAGATTTAGGGACAGGGGGCCGGGAGCTGTTTTTT. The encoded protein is CASSQDLGTGGRELFF.

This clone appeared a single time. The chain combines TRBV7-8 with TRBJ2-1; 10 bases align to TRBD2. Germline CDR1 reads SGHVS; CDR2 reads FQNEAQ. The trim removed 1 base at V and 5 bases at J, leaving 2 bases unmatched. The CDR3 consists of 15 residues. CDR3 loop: CASSLVAGGNNEQFF. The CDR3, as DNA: TGTGCCAGCAGCTTAGTAGCGGGGGGAAACAATGAGCAGTTCTTC.

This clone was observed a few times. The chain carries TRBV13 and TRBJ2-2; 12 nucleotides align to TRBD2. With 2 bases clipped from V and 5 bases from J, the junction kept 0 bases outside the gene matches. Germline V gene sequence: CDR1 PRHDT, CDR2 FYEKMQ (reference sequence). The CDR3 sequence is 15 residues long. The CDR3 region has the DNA TGTGCCAGCAGCTTACTAGCGGGGGGGACCGGGGAGCTGTTTTTT. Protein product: CASSLLAGGTGELFF.

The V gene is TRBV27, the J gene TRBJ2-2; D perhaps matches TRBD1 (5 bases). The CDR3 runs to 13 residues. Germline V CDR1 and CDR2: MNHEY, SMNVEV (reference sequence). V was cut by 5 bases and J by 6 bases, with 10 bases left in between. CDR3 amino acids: CASSTAGSGELFF. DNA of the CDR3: TGTGCCAGCAGTACCGCAGGGTCCGGGGAGCTGTTTTTT.

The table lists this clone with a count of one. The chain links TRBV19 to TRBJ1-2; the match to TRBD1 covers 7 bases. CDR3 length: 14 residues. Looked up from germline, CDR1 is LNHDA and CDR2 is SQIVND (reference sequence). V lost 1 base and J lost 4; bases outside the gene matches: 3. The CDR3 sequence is CASSIGGDSYGYTF. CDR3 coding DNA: TGTGCCAGTAGTATAGGAGGGGACAGCTATGGCTACACCTTC.

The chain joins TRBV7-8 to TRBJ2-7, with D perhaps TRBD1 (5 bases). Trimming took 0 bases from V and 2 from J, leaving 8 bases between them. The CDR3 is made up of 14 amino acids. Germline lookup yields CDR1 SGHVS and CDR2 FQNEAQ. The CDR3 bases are TGTGCCAGCAGCTTAGCCCAGGGAACCTACGAGCAGTACTTC. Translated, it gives CASSLAQGTYEQYF.

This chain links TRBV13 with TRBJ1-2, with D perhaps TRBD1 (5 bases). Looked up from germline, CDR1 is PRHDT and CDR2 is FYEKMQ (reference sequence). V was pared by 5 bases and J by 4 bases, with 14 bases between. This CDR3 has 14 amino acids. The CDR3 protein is CASSTRAYLYGYTF. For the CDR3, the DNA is TGTGCCAGCAGCACCAGGGCCTACCTCTATGGCTACACCTTC.

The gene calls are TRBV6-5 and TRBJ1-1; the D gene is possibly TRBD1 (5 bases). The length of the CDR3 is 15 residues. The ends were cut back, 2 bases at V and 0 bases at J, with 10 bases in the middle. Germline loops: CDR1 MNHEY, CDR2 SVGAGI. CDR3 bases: TGTGCCAGCAGTTACCAAAGACAGTTGAACACTGAAGCTTTCTTT. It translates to CASSYQRQLNTEAFF.

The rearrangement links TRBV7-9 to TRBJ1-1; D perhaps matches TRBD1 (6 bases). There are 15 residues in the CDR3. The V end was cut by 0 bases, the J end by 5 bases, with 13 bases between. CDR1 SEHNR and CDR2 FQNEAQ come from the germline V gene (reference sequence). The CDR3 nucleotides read TGTGCCAGCAGCTTAGCGTCAGGGGTAGGGACTGAAGCTTTCTTT. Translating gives CASSLASGVGTEAFF.

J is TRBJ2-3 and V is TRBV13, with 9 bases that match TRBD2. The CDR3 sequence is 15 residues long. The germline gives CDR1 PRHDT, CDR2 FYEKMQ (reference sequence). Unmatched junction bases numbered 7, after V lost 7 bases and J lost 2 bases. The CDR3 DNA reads TGTGCCAGCACCTTGACTAGCGGAGCCACAGATACGCAGTATTTT. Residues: CASTLTSGATDTQYF.

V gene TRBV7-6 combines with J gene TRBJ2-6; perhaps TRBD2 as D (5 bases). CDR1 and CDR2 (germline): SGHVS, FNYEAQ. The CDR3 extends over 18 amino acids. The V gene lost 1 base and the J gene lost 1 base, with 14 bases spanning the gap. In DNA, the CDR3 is TGTGCCAGCAGCTTAGTCGCAGCGGTCGGGTCTGGGGCCAACGTCCTGACTTTC. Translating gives CASSLVAAVGSGANVLTF.

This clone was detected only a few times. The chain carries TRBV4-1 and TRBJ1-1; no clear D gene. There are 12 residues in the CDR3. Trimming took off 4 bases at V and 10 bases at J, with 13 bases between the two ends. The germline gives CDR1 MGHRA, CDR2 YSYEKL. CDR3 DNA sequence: TGCGCCAGCAGCCTCCTCGGCGGGAGAGCTTTCTTT. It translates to CASSLLGGRAFF.

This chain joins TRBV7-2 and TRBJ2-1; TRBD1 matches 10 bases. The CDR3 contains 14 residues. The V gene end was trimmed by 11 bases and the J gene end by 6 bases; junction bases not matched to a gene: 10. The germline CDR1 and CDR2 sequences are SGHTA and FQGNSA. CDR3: CAGATGGSTNEQFF. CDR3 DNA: TGTGCCGGAGCGACAGGGGGCAGTACCAATGAGCAGTTCTTC.

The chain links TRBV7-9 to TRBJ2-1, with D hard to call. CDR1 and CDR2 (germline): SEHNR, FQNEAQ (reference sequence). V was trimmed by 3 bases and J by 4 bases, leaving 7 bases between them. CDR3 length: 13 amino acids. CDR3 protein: CASSFGLYNEQFF. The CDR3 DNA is TGTGCCAGCAGCTTTGGGCTTTACAATGAGCAGTTCTTC.

The CDR3 loop reads CASSFYSLNTEAFF. Written as DNA, the CDR3 is TGTGCCAGCAGTTTTTACAGCCTGAACACTGAAGCTTTCTTT. The chain uses TRBV28 and TRBJ1-1; D is unresolved. Germline loops: CDR1 MDHEN, CDR2 SYDVKM. This CDR3 comprises 14 residues. V shed 3 bases and J shed 0 bases, with 8 bases lying between them.

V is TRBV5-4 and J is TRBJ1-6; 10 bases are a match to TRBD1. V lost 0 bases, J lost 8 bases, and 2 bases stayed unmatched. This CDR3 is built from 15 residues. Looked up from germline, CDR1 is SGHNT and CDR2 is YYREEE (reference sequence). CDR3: CASSLGGTGDSPLHF. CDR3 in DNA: TGTGCCAGCAGCTTGGGGGGGACAGGGGATTCACCCCTCCACTTT.

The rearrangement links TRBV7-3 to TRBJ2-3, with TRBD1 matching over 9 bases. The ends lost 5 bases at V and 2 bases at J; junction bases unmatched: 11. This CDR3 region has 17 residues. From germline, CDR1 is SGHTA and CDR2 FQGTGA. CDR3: CASSPNRGRVNTDTQYF. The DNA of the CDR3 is TGTGCCAGCAGCCCAAACAGGGGGCGAGTGAACACAGATACGCAGTATTTT.

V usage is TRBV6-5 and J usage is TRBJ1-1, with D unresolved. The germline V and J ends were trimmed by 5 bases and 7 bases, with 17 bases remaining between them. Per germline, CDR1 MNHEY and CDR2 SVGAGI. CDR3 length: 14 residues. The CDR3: CASSPTAAIGEAFF. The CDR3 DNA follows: TGTGCCAGCAGTCCCACAGCAGCCATTGGTGAAGCTTTCTTT.

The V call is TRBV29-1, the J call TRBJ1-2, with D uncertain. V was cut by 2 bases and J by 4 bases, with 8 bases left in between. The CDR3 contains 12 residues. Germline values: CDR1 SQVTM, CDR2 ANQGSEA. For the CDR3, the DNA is TGCAGCGTTGAACGGGGAGTCTATGGCTACACCTTC. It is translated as CSVERGVYGYTF.

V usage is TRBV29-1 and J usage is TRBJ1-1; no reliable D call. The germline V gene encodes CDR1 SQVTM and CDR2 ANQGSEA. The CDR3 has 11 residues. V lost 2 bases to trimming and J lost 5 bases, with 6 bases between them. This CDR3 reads CSVEKETEAFF. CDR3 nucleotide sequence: TGCAGCGTTGAAAAAGAGACTGAAGCTTTCTTT. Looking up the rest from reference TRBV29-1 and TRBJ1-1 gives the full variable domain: SAVISQKPSRDICQRGTSLTIQCQVDSQVTMMFWYRQQPGQSLTLIATANQGSEATYESGFVIDKFPISRPNLTFSTLTVSNMSPEDSSIYLCSVEKETEAFFGQGTRLTVV.

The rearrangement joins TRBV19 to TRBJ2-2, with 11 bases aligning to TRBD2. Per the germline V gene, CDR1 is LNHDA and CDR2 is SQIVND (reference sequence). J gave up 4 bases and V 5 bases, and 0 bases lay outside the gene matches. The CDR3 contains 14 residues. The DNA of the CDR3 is TGTGCCAGTAGTGGGACTAGCGGCACCGGGGAGCTGTTTTTT. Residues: CASSGTSGTGELFF.

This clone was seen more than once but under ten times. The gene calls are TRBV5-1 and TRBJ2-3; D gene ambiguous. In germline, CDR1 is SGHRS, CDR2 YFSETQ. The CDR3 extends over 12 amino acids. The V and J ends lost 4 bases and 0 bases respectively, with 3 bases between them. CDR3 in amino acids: CASSPSTDTQYF. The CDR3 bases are TGCGCCAGCAGCCCTAGCACAGATACGCAGTATTTT.

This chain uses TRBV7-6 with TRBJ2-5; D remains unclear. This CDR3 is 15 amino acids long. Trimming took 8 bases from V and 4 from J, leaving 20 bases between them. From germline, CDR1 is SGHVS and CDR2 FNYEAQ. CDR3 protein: CASSFGATVGETQYF. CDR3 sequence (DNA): TGTGCCAGCTCCTTCGGTGCTACTGTCGGAGAGACCCAGTACTTC.